A selection of T cell receptor beta chains follows, all from one sample in a study of blood T cell repertoires in COVID-19. Produced via immunoSEQ multiplex PCR; TCRdb's table is partial and in-frame only. This sample has 95,000 to 130,000 clones, with approximately 90% found just once. The specimen sequenced was peripheral blood. The receptors were sampled from a human donor with active COVID-19. The donor label of this sample is uncertain. Each CDR3 is given without its conserved first and last residue. A D gene is named only where the DNA matches it firmly.

TRBV5-5,11,-,ASSLARSEPLH
TRBV11-2,14,-,ASSPLTGHSGNTIY
TRBV24-1,14,TRBD1,ATSDRGTGAFDEQF
TRBV3-1/TRBV3-2,14,TRBD2,ASSPTSGGFADTQY
TRBV19,13,-,ASNLGTTNNQPQH
TRBV12-3/TRBV12-4,9,TRBD1,ASSPGTGQY
TRBV19,14,TRBD1,ASRTGTGGSGEKLF
TRBV4-1,15,-,ASSQEARQANNSPLH
TRBV5-4,11,-,ASSSRGSYGYT
TRBV6-6,12,TRBD2,ASSNLAGGLEQY
TRBV5-4,13,TRBD2,ASSFVGGATDTQY
TRBV27,10,TRBD1,ASHDRGETQY
TRBV6-1,13,TRBD1,ASTEPGQGSDTQY
TRBV18,14,TRBD1,ASSPPSTGLRETQY
TRBV4-1,15,-,ASSRGSLQYSNQPQH
TRBV28,11,-,ASSLASGNTIY
TRBV6-5,13,-,ASRQPGLNYYGYT
TRBV4-1,14,TRBD1,ASSQGGTGGHYEQY
TRBV27,12,TRBD1,ASSRRTGGETQY
TRBV5-6,13,-,ASSKGQMNTGELF
TRBV6-5,12,-,ASSNRGLSYEQY
TRBV4-3,14,-,ASSPLPDFAGSPLH
TRBV6-6,12,-,ASRTSGTGNTIY
TRBV6-5,12,-,ASRDNLSYNEQF
TRBV21-1,13,-,ASSPDRASNQPQH
TRBV7-2,10,-,ASSSYGGEQF
TRBV25-1,16,TRBD1,ASSDMGQGLMDTGELF
TRBV10-3,10,-,ASSGSQETQY
TRBV19,16,TRBD2,ASSALTSGGAGTDTQY
TRBV7-9,15,-,ASSQYQGRRSGNTIY
TRBV14,12,-,ASSQAGMNTEAF
TRBV5-1,12,-,ASSLAGFGNTIY
TRBV5-1,11,-,ASSHRVPGELF
TRBV29-1,10,-,SVDINQNIQY
TRBV4-3,13,TRBD1,ASSRTTGARTEAF
TRBV6-2/TRBV6-3,13,-,ASSYWRDDTGELF
TRBV27,16,TRBD1,ASSLGGTGILSNQPQH
TRBV7-9,15,TRBD1,ASSLMTGTGISYEQY
TRBV10-2,12,TRBD2,ASKRSGGSNEQF
TRBV5-4,12,TRBD1,ASSLEQGIYGYT
TRBV27,11,-,ASSRDTTYEQY
TRBV4-3,12,-,ASSQVGLTNQLF